The entry that follows covers one T cell receptor beta chain sequence. Antigen specificity is unknown. This record belongs to a study of OX40 agonist ivuxolimab in advanced cancers. Whole-study findings and limits: The study found among the lowest clonal expansion in partial responders at 0.1-3.0 mg/kg.

Trimming pared 4 bases from V and 0 bases from J, leaving 9 bases between. CDR1 is SGHRS, CDR2 YFSETQ, per germline. There are 14 residues in the CDR3. The assay was immunoSEQ multiplex PCR, and TCRdb's table has in-frame clones only and misses some. The sample carries about 61,000 clones, about 85% recorded once. The chain links TRBV5-1 to TRBJ2-3; D gene ambiguous. The TCR sequence derives from an adult with an advanced solid tumor such as melanoma, head and neck, liver or kidney cancer. Specimen: CD4+ or CD8+ T cells sorted from blood, collected in a trial of the OX40 agonist ivuxolimab. CDR3 DNA: TGCGCCAGCAGCAGGACGCTTAGCACAGATACGCAGTATTTT. Protein: CASSRTLSTDTQYF.